This T cell receptor (beta chain) was recorded in a study of T cell repertoires in cytomegalovirus infection. Study details: CMV infection and matching HLA type were both indicated by public TCR beta signatures. Study-level results: Ex vivo responses were dominated by HLA-C-restricted CMV-specific TCR beta clonotypes.

In its sample, this clonotype was seen a few times. Its target is not known. CDR1 is SGHTA, CDR2 FQGNSA, per germline. This CDR3 comprises 17 residues. Germline trimming cut 4 bases from V and 10 bases from J; bases unmatched to any gene: 15. Each CDR3 protein gets one entry after TCRdb re-called the reads with MiXCR. Among about 740,000 distinct CDR3 sequences, roughly 35% were seen once, and the ten largest hold roughly 2.8%. The rearrangement joins TRBV7-2 to TRBJ1-6; 8 bases are a match to TRBD1. The receptor's source is a human donor in good health (CMV status not recorded). Some clones in this sample may be carry-over from other donors' samples. Specimen: PBMCs. CDR3 protein: CASSSPQGGPTESPLHF. CDR3 nucleotide sequence: TGTGCCAGCAGCTCGCCACAGGGGGGGCCTACGGAGTCACCCCTCCACTTT. The variable domain in full, with the rest retrieved from reference TRBV7-2 and TRBJ1-6, is GAGVSQSPSNKVTEKGKDVELRCDPISGHTALYWYRQSLGQGLEFLIYFQGNSAPDKSGLPSDRFSAERTGGSVSTLTIQRTQQEDSAVYLCASSSPQGGPTESPLHFGNGTRLTVT.